This TCR beta chain was obtained from a study of T-cell reconstitution after alpha-beta-depleted transplantation in children. Study-level findings and limits: Newly produced T cells mostly accounted for T-cell counts and diversity one year post-transplant. About two months after transplant, alpha-beta T cells reportedly came from several hundred expanded graft clones. Surviving recipient cells, namely T cells and thymic progenitors, were the source of high day-60 TCRbeta diversity in some patients.

Ten or more counts support this clonotype. The antigen remains undetermined. With 5 bases clipped from V and 2 bases from J, the junction kept 17 bases outside the gene matches. This CDR3 contains 18 residues. CDR1 is SQVTM and CDR2 is ANQGSEA in the germline V gene. Preparing the TCRbeta library involved the use of unique molecular identifiers. From the PCR reads, TCRdb called clonotypes with MiXCR, one entry per CDR3 protein. The sample includes roughly 420,000 distinct CDR3 sequences, 15% to 20% of them seen just once. The chain joins TRBV29-1 to TRBJ2-3; TRBD2 matches at 9 bases. This TCR was recovered from a boy in the first two years of life who had a stem cell transplant for Wiskott-Aldrich syndrome, so the T cells may come from the graft donor. Specimen: PBMCs, mostly from graft donor cells, collected 360 days after TCRalphabeta/CD19-depleted stem cell transplant. The CDR3 here is CSVTPLAGVIVATDTQYF. CDR3 bases: TGCAGCGTTACCCCTTTAGCGGGAGTGATCGTGGCCACAGATACGCAGTATTTT.